The rows below give T cell receptor beta chains drawn from one sample of a study of shared clonotypes between healthy human individuals. Clones were sequenced by immunoSEQ multiplex PCR, and TCRdb holds only the in-frame ones, with some missing. The sample includes over a million clones, about 98% of them seen just once. The sequencing input was naive CD4+ T cells sorted from blood. These receptors all come from a man aged 25-45 years in good health. CDR3s include the opening cysteine and the closing phenylalanine or tryptophan. Each record gives: CDR3 length, V gene, D gene, clone size, J gene, CDR3 DNA, CDR3 protein. A D gene is named only where the DNA matches it firmly. Clone sizes are given selectively: once, few, many, or a class where the clone is expanded.

length: 14; V: TRBV5-8; D: .; size: .; J: TRBJ1-2; DNA: TGTGCCAGCAGCTTACCCGACGCCCAGGGTGGCTACACCTTC; CDR3: CASSLPDAQGGYTF
length: 16; V: TRBV18; D: .; size: .; J: TRBJ2-7; DNA: TGTGCCAGCTCACCAAGTTCCCAGCGGGTTTCCTACGAGCAGTACTTC; CDR3: CASSPSSQRVSYEQYF
length: 16; V: TRBV9; D: TRBD1; size: .; J: TRBJ2-7; DNA: TGTGCCAGCAGCGTAAGTCCGGGACAGGGGTCCTACGAGCAGTACTTC; CDR3: CASSVSPGQGSYEQYF
length: 16; V: TRBV4-3; D: .; size: .; J: TRBJ1-3; DNA: TGCGCCAGCAGCCAAGAGCCCCTAGGCCCTGGAAACACCATATATTTT; CDR3: CASSQEPLGPGNTIYF
length: 13; V: TRBV29-1; D: TRBD2; size: .; J: TRBJ2-7; DNA: TGCAGCGTTCAAGGACTAGCGGGGGGCGAGCAGTACTTC; CDR3: CSVQGLAGGEQYF
length: 14; V: TRBV7-9; D: .; size: .; J: TRBJ2-7; DNA: TGTGCCAGCAGCTGGGACTCACTAGTCGGCGAGCAGTACTTC; CDR3: CASSWDSLVGEQYF
length: 13; V: TRBV28; D: TRBD1; size: once; J: TRBJ1-3; DNA: TGTGCCAGCAGTTTCCCGCAGGGGGGCACCATATATTTT; CDR3: CASSFPQGGTIYF
length: 15; V: TRBV18; D: TRBD1; size: .; J: TRBJ2-7; DNA: TGTGCCAGCTCCCCGGGACAGGTACTCTCCTACGAGCAGTACTTC; CDR3: CASSPGQVLSYEQYF
length: 17; V: TRBV11-2; D: .; size: .; J: TRBJ2-1; DNA: TGTGCCAGCAGCTCATACTCGGATTGGCGGGGCAACAATGAGCAGTTCTTC; CDR3: CASSSYSDWRGNNEQFF
length: 16; V: TRBV9; D: TRBD2; size: .; J: TRBJ2-3; DNA: TGTGCCAGCAGCCCAAGAGGGACTAGCGGGGCGGATACGCAGTATTTT; CDR3: CASSPRGTSGADTQYF
length: 15; V: TRBV15; D: .; size: .; J: TRBJ1-4; DNA: TGTGCCACCAGCAGAGTTAAGTGGGGAGGGGAAAAACTGTTTTTT; CDR3: CATSRVKWGGEKLFF
length: 16; V: TRBV25-1; D: TRBD1; size: .; J: TRBJ2-7; DNA: TGTGCCAGCAGTCCCGGTACGAGGACAGGGGCCTACGAGCAGTACTTC; CDR3: CASSPGTRTGAYEQYF
length: 14; V: TRBV19; D: .; size: .; J: TRBJ2-2; DNA: TGTGCCAGTAGTATCCAGGGAAAGGCCGGGGAGCTGTTTTTT; CDR3: CASSIQGKAGELFF
length: 15; V: TRBV27; D: .; size: .; J: TRBJ2-7; DNA: TGTGCCAGCAGTTTACCCGGAGGCCGAATCTACGAGCAGTACTTC; CDR3: CASSLPGGRIYEQYF
length: 15; V: TRBV6-6; D: TRBD1; size: once; J: TRBJ1-5; DNA: TGTGCCAGCAGCTCGACAGGGCTTAGCAATCAGCCCCAGCATTTT; CDR3: CASSSTGLSNQPQHF
length: 16; V: TRBV19; D: TRBD1; size: .; J: TRBJ1-5; DNA: TGTGCCAGTAACCGACAGGCCAGGGGGAGCAATCAGCCCCAGCATTTT; CDR3: CASNRQARGSNQPQHF
length: 15; V: TRBV5-5; D: .; size: .; J: TRBJ2-1; DNA: TGTGCCAGCAGCTTGGTACTAGCAGGCTACAATGAGCAGTTCTTC; CDR3: CASSLVLAGYNEQFF
length: 13; V: TRBV6-6; D: .; size: .; J: TRBJ2-1; DNA: TGTGCCAGCAGCTTCGGGAGATTGGATGAGCAGTTCTTC; CDR3: CASSFGRLDEQFF
length: 16; V: TRBV9; D: TRBD1; size: .; J: TRBJ1-2; DNA: TGTGCCAGCAGCGTAGCTTGGGACAGGGCGGCGCATGGCTACACCTTC; CDR3: CASSVAWDRAAHGYTF
length: 16; V: TRBV28; D: .; size: .; J: TRBJ1-4; DNA: TGTGCCAGCAGTTTATGGGCAGGGGCAACTAATGAAAAACTGTTTTTT; CDR3: CASSLWAGATNEKLFF
length: 14; V: TRBV5-3; D: .; size: .; J: TRBJ2-7; DNA: TGTGCCAGCAGCCCAGGAGCTAGTGCCTACGAGCAGTACTTC; CDR3: CASSPGASAYEQYF
length: 13; V: TRBV28; D: TRBD2; size: .; J: TRBJ2-1; DNA: TGTGCCAGCAAGCGGGAGATCTACAATGAGCAGTTCTTC; CDR3: CASKREIYNEQFF
length: 16; V: TRBV28; D: TRBD2; size: .; J: TRBJ2-1; DNA: TGTGCCAGCAGAGTTCTAGCGGGAGGGTCCTACAATGAGCAGTTCTTC; CDR3: CASRVLAGGSYNEQFF
length: 15; V: TRBV18; D: TRBD1; size: .; J: TRBJ1-2; DNA: TGTGCCAGCTCAACCGGGACAGGAAGGAACTATGGCTACACCTTC; CDR3: CASSTGTGRNYGYTF
length: 15; V: TRBV7-9; D: TRBD2; size: .; J: TRBJ2-1; DNA: TGTGCCAGCAGCTTAGTGGGAGGGGCCTACAATGAGCAGTTCTTC; CDR3: CASSLVGGAYNEQFF
length: 15; V: TRBV10-3; D: .; size: .; J: TRBJ2-7; DNA: TGTGCCATCAGTGAGTCGACAGGCATAGGCTACGAGCAGTACTTC; CDR3: CAISESTGIGYEQYF
length: 12; V: TRBV29-1; D: .; size: .; J: TRBJ2-3; DNA: TGCAGCGTTGGGCCTAGCATAGATACGCAGTATTTT; CDR3: CSVGPSIDTQYF
length: 15; V: TRBV9; D: TRBD2; size: .; J: TRBJ2-5; DNA: TGTGCCAGCAGCGCCGCCGGGACTAGCATAGGGACCCAGTACTTC; CDR3: CASSAAGTSIGTQYF
length: 13; V: TRBV2; D: TRBD1; size: .; J: TRBJ1-4; DNA: TGTGCCAGCGGGGGACAGGGGAATGAAAAACTGTTTTTT; CDR3: CASGGQGNEKLFF
length: 14; V: TRBV11-2; D: TRBD2; size: .; J: TRBJ2-7; DNA: TGTGCCAGCAGCCCGGGACTAGCGGGTAACGAGCAGTACTTC; CDR3: CASSPGLAGNEQYF
length: 11; V: TRBV20-1; D: .; size: .; J: TRBJ2-3; DNA: TGCAGTGCTATGGGTAGAGATACGCAGTATTTT; CDR3: CSAMGRDTQYF
length: 15; V: TRBV19; D: .; size: .; J: TRBJ1-5; DNA: TGTGCCAGTAGTTGGCCCGCGAATAGCAATCAGCCCCAGCATTTT; CDR3: CASSWPANSNQPQHF
length: 15; V: TRBV4-3; D: TRBD1; size: .; J: TRBJ2-1; DNA: TGCGCCAGCAGCCAAATCCGGACAGGGGACAATGAGCAGTTCTTC; CDR3: CASSQIRTGDNEQFF